The next 3 T cell receptor beta chains were all read from a single sample in a study of T cell responses to AZD1222 COVID-19 vaccine. Assay used: immunoSEQ multiplex PCR; TCRdb lists only in-frame clones, some missing. The data hold some 97,000 clones, with approximately 87% observed a single time. Sequencing was performed on peripheral blood, taken on day 0 of AZD1222 vaccination. Every receptor here comes from an adult in good health.

This chain uses TRBV7-2 with TRBJ1-2; D is unclear. CDR1 and CDR2 from the germline V gene are SGHTA and FQGNSA. This CDR3 is built from 12 residues. The V gene lost 5 bases and the J gene lost 4 bases, with 8 bases spanning the gap. DNA of the CDR3: TGTGCCAGCAGCCCCCCCGGCTATGGCTACACCTTC. Translated, it gives CASSPPGYGYTF.

J is TRBJ1-1 and V is TRBV18; D is uncertain. There are 14 residues in the CDR3. Trimming left V 2 bases short and J 0 bases short, with 7 bases between. Germline V gene sequence: CDR1 KGHSH, CDR2 LQKENI. The CDR3 here is CASSPSGLNTEAFF. The CDR3, as DNA: TGTGCCAGCTCACCATCTGGTCTGAACACTGAAGCTTTCTTT.

The V gene is TRBV10-2, the J gene TRBJ1-1, with 8 positions matching TRBD1. J was trimmed by 2 bases and V by 4 bases; bases with no gene match: 6. Germline values: CDR1 WSHSY, CDR2 SAAADI. The CDR3 length is 15 residues. The CDR3 DNA is TGCGCCAGCAGTGTTCGGACAGGGCCCAACACTGAAGCTTTCTTT. Residues: CASSVRTGPNTEAFF.